Listed here is a single T cell receptor (beta chain). Its antigen is unknown. The authors built TCR beta libraries using iRepertoire HTBI primers and Arm-PCR of CDR3 regions. Each CDR3 protein gets one entry after TCRdb re-called the multiplex PCR reads with MiXCR. The table has 430,000 or so distinct CDR3 sequences, roughly a fifth seen once; the top ten hold over 11%. V trimming: 3 bases; J trimming: 4 bases; junction bases outside the gene matches: 17. CDR1 GTSNPN and CDR2 SVGIG come from the germline V gene (reference sequence). The CDR3 extends over 18 amino acids. Time point indicated: persistent/refractory GD, antithyroid drugs over 5 years with positive TRAb. Following extraction of RNA from PBMCs, that RNA was used to make the TCR library. In this cohort, patients came from an endocrinology department located in Xi'an, China. The data belong to a study of regulatory T cells in long-lasting Graves disease.

Study observations and caveats: Among samples with persistent disease, TRBV28, TRBJ1-2 and TRBJ2-5 were favored. Persistent patients shared 2,700 or so public clonotypes among themselves. Newly diagnosed patients shared fewer, at more than 850.

The source is a female donor with Graves disease. This chain joins TRBV30 and TRBJ2-7, with 11 positions matching TRBD1. Here the sequenced sample was peripheral blood mononuclear cells (PBMCs), taken when the disease was refractory, from a patient treated with antithyroid drugs. For the CDR3, the DNA is TGTGCCTGGAGGGGGATAAGCCGGGACAGGGGGTCCGAATACGAGCAGTACTTC. Encoded protein: CAWRGISRDRGSEYEQYF.